The entry below gives a single T cell receptor beta chain sequence along with its context. Produced via immunoSEQ multiplex PCR; TCRdb's table is partial and in-frame only. Of about 48,000 clones listed, about nine tenths are singletons. These data originate in a study of blood T cell repertoires in COVID-19. Per germline, CDR1 SGHTA and CDR2 FQGNSA. Trimming removed 2 bases from V and 11 bases from J, with 22 bases in between. The CDR3 extends over 16 amino acids. This chain connects TRBV7-2 to TRBJ1-5; the D is unclear. The material sequenced was peripheral blood. The TCR sequence derives from a man between 65 and 85 years old with acute or convalescent COVID-19. CDR3 DNA: TGTGCCAGCAGCTTACGGTCGCGGTCTGGCTCCGGGGCCCAGCATTTT. Encoded protein: CASSLRSRSGSGAQHF.